This T cell receptor (beta chain) was sequenced during a study of cytomegalovirus exposure and HLA in healthy donors. Whole-study results and caveats: It was reportedly the case that the classifier diagnosed cytomegalovirus status with high specificity and sensitivity. It was confirmed in vitro that three of the CMV-associated chains were specific for CMV antigens. Most TCR sequences were uncommon, yet certain public TCRs appeared in many donors.

Trimming took 1 base from V and 4 from J, leaving 10 bases between them. Germline V gene sequence: CDR1 GTSNPN, CDR2 SVGIG (reference sequence). There are 13 residues in the CDR3. The donors formed part of the roughly 110-subject validation cohort, distinct from the roughly 620-subject first cohort. Worth noting for this clone: The antigen is not known.

Clones were read by immunoSEQ multiplex PCR, and TCRdb kept only the in-frame ones, dropping some. The sample has 100,000 to 150,000 clones, roughly nine tenths seen once. This chain uses TRBV30 with TRBJ1-2; unclear D gene. This receptor was obtained from a woman in her late teens or twenties in good health and CMV-seronegative. The specimen sequenced was PBMCs. This CDR3 is CAWSEGGLYGYTF. The CDR3 bases are TGTGCCTGGAGTGAGGGAGGGCTCTATGGCTACACCTTC.